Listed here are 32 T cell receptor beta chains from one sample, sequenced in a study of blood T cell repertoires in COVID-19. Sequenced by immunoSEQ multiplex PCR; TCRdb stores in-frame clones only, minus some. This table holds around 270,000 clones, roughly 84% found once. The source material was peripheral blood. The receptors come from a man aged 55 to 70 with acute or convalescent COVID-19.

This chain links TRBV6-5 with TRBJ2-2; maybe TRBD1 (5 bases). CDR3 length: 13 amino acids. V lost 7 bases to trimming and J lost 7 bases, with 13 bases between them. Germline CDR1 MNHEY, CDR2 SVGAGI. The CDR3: CASNSPRGGELFF. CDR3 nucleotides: TGTGCCAGCAACTCCCCTAGGGGCGGGGAGCTGTTTTTT.

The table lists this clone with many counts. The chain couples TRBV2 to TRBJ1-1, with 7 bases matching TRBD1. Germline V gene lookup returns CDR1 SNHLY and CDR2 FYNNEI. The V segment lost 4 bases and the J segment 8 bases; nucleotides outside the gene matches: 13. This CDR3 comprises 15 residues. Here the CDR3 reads CASSAGTVQPGEAFF. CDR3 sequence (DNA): TGTGCCAGCAGTGCCGGGACAGTCCAGCCGGGGGAAGCTTTCTTT.

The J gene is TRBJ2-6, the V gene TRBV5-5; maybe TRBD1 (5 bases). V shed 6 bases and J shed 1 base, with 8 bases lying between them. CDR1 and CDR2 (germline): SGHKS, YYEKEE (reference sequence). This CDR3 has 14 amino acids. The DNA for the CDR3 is TGTGCCAGCACCAGGGAATCTGGGGCCAACGTCCTGACTTTC. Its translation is CASTRESGANVLTF.

Here the CDR3 reads CASSLNAGLTNEKLFF. CDR3 coding DNA: TGTGCCAGCAGCTTGAACGCAGGTTTAACTAATGAAAAACTGTTTTTT. This sequence joins TRBV7-2 and TRBJ1-4; the D is unclear. CDR3 size: 16 residues. CDR1 SGHTA and CDR2 FQGNSA come from the germline V gene. V gave up 3 bases and J gave up 1 base, with 12 bases separating them.

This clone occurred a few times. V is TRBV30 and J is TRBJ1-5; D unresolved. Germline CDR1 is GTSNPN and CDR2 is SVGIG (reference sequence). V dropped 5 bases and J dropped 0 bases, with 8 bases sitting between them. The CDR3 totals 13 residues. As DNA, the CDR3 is TGTGCCTGGGGCTCACATAGCAATCAGCCCCAGCATTTT. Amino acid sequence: CAWGSHSNQPQHF.

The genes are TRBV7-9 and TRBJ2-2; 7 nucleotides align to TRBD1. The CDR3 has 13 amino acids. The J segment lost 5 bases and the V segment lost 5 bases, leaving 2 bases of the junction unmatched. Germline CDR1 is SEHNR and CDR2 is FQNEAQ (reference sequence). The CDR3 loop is CASSDRVTGELFF. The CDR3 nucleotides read TGTGCCAGCAGCGACAGGGTGACCGGGGAGCTGTTTTTT.

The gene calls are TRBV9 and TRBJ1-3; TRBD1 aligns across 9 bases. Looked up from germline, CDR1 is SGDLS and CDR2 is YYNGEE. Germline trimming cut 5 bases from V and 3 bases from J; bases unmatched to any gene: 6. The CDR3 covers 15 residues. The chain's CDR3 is CASSDTGGIGNTIYF. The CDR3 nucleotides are TGTGCCAGCAGTGACACAGGGGGCATTGGAAACACCATATATTTT.

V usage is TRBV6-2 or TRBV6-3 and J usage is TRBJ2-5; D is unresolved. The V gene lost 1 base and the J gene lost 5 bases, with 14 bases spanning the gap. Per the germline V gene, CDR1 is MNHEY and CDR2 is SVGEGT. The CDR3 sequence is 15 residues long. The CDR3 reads CASSYYAAESETQYF. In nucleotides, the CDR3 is TGTGCCAGCAGTTACTACGCGGCTGAGTCGGAGACCCAGTACTTC.

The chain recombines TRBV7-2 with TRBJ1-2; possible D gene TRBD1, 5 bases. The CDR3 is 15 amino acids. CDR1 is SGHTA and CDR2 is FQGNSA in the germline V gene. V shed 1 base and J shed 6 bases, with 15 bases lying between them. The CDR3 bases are TGTGCCAGCAGCTTAGTAGGGCAGGGAGGTAATGGCTACACCTTC. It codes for CASSLVGQGGNGYTF.

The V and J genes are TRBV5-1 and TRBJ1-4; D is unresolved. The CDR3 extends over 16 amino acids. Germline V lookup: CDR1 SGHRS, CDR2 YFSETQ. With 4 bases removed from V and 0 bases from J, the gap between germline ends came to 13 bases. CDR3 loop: CASSPAGFTTNEKLFF. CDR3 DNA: TGCGCCAGCAGCCCTGCAGGTTTTACAACTAATGAAAAACTGTTTTTT.

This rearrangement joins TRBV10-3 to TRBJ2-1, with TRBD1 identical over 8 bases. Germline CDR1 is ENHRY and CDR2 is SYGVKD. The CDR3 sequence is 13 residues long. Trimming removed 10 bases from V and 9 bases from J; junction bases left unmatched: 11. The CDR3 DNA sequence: TGTGCCAGTCAGGGGGCTCAAGGGGCTGAGCAGTTCTTC. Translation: CASQGAQGAEQFF.

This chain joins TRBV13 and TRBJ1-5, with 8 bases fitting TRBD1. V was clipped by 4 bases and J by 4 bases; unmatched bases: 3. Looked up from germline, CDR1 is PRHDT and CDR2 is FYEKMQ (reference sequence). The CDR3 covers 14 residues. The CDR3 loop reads CASSSQGGNQPQHF. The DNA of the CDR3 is TGTGCCAGCAGCTCACAGGGGGGAAATCAGCCCCAGCATTTT. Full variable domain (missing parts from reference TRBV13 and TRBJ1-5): AAGVIQSPRHLIKEKRETATLKCYPIPRHDTVYWYQQGPGQDPQFLISFYEKMQSDKGSIPDRFSAQQFSDYHSELNMSSLELGDSALYFCASSSQGGNQPQHFGDGTRLSIL.

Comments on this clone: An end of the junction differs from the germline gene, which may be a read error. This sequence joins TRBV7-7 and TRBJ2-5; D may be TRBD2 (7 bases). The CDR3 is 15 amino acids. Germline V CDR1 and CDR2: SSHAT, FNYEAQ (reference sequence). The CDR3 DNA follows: TGTGCTAGCAGCTTAGTAGCGGCGGGGGCCGAGACCCAGTACTTC. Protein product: CASSLVAAGAETQYF.

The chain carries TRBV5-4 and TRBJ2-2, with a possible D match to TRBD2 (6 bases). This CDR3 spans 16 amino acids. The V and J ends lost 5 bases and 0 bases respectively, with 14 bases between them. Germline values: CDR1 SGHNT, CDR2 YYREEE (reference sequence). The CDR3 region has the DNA TGTGCCAGCAGAATTGCGGGGACCTCGAACACCGGGGAGCTGTTTTTT. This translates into CASRIAGTSNTGELFF.

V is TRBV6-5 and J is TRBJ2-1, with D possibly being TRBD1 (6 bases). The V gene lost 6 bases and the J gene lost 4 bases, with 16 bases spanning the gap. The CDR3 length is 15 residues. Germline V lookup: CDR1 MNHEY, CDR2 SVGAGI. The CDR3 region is CASSRQVLLYNEQFF. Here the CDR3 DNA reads TGTGCCAGCAGCCGACAGGTTCTACTTTACAATGAGCAGTTCTTC.

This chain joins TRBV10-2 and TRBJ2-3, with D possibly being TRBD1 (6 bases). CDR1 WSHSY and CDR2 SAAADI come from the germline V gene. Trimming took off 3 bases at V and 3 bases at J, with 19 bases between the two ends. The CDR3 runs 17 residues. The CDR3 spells CASSDLSWTDRTDTQYF. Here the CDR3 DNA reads TGCGCCAGCAGTGATTTATCGTGGACAGACCGGACAGATACGCAGTATTTT.

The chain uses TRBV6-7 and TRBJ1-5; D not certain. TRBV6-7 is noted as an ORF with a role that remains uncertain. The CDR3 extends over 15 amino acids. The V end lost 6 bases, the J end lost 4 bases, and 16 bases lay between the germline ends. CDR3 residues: CASSSGREPNQPQHF. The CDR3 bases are TGTGCCAGCAGCTCCGGACGGGAACCAAATCAGCCCCAGCATTTT.

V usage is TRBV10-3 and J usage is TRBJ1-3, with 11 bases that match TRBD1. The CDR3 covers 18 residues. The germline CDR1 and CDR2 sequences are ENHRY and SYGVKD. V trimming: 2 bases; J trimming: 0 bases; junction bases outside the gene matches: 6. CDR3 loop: CAISEPGQGGLSGNTIYF. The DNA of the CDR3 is TGTGCCATCAGTGAGCCGGGACAGGGGGGGCTCTCTGGAAACACCATATATTTT.

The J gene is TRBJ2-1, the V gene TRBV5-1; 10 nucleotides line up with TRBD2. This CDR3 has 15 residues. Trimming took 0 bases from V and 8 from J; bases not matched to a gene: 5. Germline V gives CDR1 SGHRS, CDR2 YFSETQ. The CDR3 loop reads CASSLASGSSYEQFF. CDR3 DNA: TGCGCCAGCAGCTTGGCTAGCGGGAGTTCCTATGAGCAGTTCTTC.

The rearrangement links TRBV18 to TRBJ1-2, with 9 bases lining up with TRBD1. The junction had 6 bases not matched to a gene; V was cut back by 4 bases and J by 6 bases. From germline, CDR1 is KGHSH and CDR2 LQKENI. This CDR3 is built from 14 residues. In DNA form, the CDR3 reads TGTGCCAGCTCACTCCCGGACAGGGGTGATGGCTACACCTTC. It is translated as CASSLPDRGDGYTF.

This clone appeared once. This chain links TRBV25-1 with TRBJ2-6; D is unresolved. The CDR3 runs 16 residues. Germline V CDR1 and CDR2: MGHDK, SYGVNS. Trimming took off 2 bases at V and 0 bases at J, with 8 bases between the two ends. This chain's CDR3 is CASSEPSPSGANVLTF. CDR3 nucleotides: TGTGCCAGCAGTGAACCCAGTCCCTCTGGGGCCAACGTCCTGACTTTC.

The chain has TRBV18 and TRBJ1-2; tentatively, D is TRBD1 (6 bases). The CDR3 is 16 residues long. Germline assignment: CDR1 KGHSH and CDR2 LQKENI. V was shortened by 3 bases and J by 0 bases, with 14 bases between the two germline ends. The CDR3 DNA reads TGTGCCAGCTCACCCCGGACAGACACAGCTAACTATGGCTACACCTTC. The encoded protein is CASSPRTDTANYGYTF.

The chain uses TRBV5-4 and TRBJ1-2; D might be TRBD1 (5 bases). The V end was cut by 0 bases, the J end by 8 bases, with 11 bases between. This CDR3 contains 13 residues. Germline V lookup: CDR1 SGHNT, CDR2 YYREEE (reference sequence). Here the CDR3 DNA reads TGTGCCAGCAGCTTGGAAGGGGTGGGCGGCTACACCTTC. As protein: CASSLEGVGGYTF.

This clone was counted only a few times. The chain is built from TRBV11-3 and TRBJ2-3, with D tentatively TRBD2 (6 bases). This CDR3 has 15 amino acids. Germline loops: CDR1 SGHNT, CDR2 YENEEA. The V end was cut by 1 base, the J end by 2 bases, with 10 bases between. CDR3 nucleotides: TGTGCCAGCAGCTTAGGTCTGCGGGACACAGATACGCAGTATTTT. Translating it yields CASSLGLRDTDTQYF.

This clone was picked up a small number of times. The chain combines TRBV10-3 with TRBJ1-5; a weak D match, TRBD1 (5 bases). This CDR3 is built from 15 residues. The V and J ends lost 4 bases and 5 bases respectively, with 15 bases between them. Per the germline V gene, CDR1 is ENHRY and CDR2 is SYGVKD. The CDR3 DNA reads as TGTGCCATCAGTGCCCAGGGCAGGGCCGATCAGCCCCAGCATTTT. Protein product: CAISAQGRADQPQHF.

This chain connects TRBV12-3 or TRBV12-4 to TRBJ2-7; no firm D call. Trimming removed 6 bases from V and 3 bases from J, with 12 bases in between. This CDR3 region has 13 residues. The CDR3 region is CASSLSRFYEQYF. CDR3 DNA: TGTGCCAGCAGCCTATCCAGGTTCTACGAGCAGTACTTC.

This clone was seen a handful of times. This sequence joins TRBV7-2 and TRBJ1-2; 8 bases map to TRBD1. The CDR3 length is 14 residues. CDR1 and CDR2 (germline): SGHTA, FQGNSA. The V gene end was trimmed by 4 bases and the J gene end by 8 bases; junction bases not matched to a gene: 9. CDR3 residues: CASSSRQGLEGYTF. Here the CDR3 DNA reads TGTGCCAGCAGCTCACGACAGGGGTTAGAAGGCTACACCTTC.

The CDR3 region is CASDASGRAGGELFF. The CDR3, as DNA: TGCGCCAGCGATGCTAGCGGGAGAGCCGGCGGGGAGCTGTTTTTT. The genes are TRBV5-1 and TRBJ2-2, with 10 bases fitting TRBD2. This CDR3 is built from 15 residues. Germline CDR1 is SGHRS and CDR2 is YFSETQ. The ends lost 7 bases at V and 7 bases at J; junction bases unmatched: 10.

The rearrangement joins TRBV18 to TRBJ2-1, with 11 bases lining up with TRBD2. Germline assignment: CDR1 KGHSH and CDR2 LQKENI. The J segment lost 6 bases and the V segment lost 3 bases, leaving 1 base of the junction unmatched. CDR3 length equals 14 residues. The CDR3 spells CASSPGTSGNEQFF. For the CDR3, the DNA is TGTGCCAGCTCACCCGGGACTAGCGGCAATGAGCAGTTCTTC.

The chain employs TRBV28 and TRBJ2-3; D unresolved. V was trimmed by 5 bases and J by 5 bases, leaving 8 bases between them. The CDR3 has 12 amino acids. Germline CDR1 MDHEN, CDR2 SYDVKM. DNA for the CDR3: TGTGCCAGCAGTCGTGTAGTAGATACGCAGTATTTT. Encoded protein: CASSRVVDTQYF.

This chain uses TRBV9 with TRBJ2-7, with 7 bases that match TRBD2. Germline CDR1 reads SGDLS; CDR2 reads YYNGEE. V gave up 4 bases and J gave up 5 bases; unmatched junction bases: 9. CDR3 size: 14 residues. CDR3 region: CASSPSGIVNEQYF. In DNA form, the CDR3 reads TGTGCCAGCAGCCCGAGCGGGATTGTTAACGAGCAGTACTTC.

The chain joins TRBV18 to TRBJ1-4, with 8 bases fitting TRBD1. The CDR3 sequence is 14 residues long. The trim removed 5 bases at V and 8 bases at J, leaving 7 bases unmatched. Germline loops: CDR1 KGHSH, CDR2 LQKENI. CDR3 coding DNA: TGTGCCAGCTCAACTGCGGGACAGGACGAAAAACTGTTTTTT. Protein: CASSTAGQDEKLFF. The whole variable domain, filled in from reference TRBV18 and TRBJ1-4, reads NAGVMQNPRHLVRRRGQEARLRCSPMKGHSHVYWYRQLPEEGLKFMVYLQKENIIDESGMPKERFSAEFPKEGPSILRIQQVVRGDSAAYFCASSTAGQDEKLFFGSGTQLSVL.